These 13 T cell receptor beta chains came from one sample sequenced in a study of long-term antiretroviral therapy in people with HIV. Researchers report immunoSEQ v3.0 was run at survey level. Profiled with immunoSEQ multiplex PCR; TCRdb holds only in-frame clones, not every one. The repertoire holds about 24,000 clones, approximately 79% seen once, with less than 12% in the top ten. The sample was unsorted PBMCs, taken 1.2 years after starting antiretroviral therapy. These receptors all stem from a woman in her thirties or forties with HIV.

The chain is built from TRBV7-9 and TRBJ2-5; 8 bases are shared with TRBD1. The CDR3 runs 15 residues. The J segment lost 3 bases and the V segment lost 5 bases, leaving 8 bases of the junction unmatched. In germline, CDR1 is SEHNR, CDR2 FQNEAQ (reference sequence). CDR3 in amino acids: CASSKGTGLEETQYF. CDR3 in DNA: TGTGCCAGCAGCAAAGGGACAGGATTAGAAGAGACCCAGTACTTC.

The V call is TRBV7-9, the J call TRBJ2-1; 10 bases match TRBD2. The germline gives CDR1 SEHNR, CDR2 FQNEAQ (reference sequence). The CDR3 consists of 15 residues. The J segment lost 6 bases and the V segment lost 2 bases, leaving 4 bases of the junction unmatched. The CDR3 is CASSLLPSGSNEQFF. Written as DNA, the CDR3 is TGTGCCAGCAGCTTACTCCCTAGCGGGAGCAATGAGCAGTTCTTC.

The rearrangement uses TRBV11-2 and TRBJ2-5, with a tentative D call TRBD1 (6 bases). The CDR3 is made up of 14 amino acids. Germline V CDR1 and CDR2: SGHAT, FQNNGV. Trimming cost V 5 bases and J 7 bases, with 17 bases left between them. The CDR3 DNA reads as TGTGCCAGCAGCGGCTCCGGGACACCACGGACCCAGTACTTC. This sequence encodes CASSGSGTPRTQYF.

The rearrangement uses TRBV4-2 and TRBJ2-1, with D uncertain. The germline V gene has CDR1 LGHNA and CDR2 YNFKEQ. V was pared by 0 bases and J by 12 bases, with 12 bases between. The CDR3 length is 13 residues. The CDR3 nucleotides are TGTGCCAGCAGCCAAGATGCGGCGGCAGGGCAGTTCTTC. Residues: CASSQDAAAGQFF.

The CDR3 protein is CASSLARGLKLDNEQFF. The CDR3 DNA reads as TGTGCCAGCAGCTTAGCGCGGGGGTTAAAACTAGACAATGAGCAGTTCTTC. V is TRBV7-6 and J is TRBJ2-1; 7 bases match TRBD2. The J segment lost 5 bases and the V segment lost 0 bases, leaving 10 bases of the junction unmatched. From germline, CDR1 is SGHVS and CDR2 FNYEAQ. The CDR3 covers 17 residues. The full variable domain, rest sourced from reference TRBV7-6 and TRBJ2-1, is GAGVSQSPRYKVTKRGQDVALRCDPISGHVSLYWYRQALGQGPEFLTYFNYEAQQDKSGLPNDRFSAERPEGSISTLTIQRTEQRDSAMYRCASSLARGLKLDNEQFFGPGTRLTVL.

The rearrangement links TRBV6-6 to TRBJ2-2, with D tentatively TRBD2 (5 bases). V was pared by 4 bases and J by 3 bases, with 6 bases between. Per the germline V gene, CDR1 is MNHNY and CDR2 is SVGAGI (reference sequence). The CDR3 has 13 residues. CDR3 loop: CASSSRDTGELFF. In nucleotides, the CDR3 is TGTGCCAGCAGTTCGCGGGACACCGGGGAGCTGTTTTTT.

V is TRBV30 and J is TRBJ2-5, with 13 bases identical to TRBD2. The CDR3 covers 16 residues. Germline loops: CDR1 GTSNPN, CDR2 SVGIG (reference sequence). The V and J ends lost 3 bases and 3 bases, in that order; junction bases with no gene match: 7. DNA of the CDR3: TGTGCCTGGAGCCCGACCGGACTAGCGGGAGAAGAGACCCAGTACTTC. Amino acids: CAWSPTGLAGEETQYF.

The V and J genes are TRBV7-9 and TRBJ1-3, with unresolved D. V lost 5 bases and J 0 bases, leaving 17 bases between the germline ends. The CDR3 is 17 residues long. CDR1 and CDR2 from the germline V gene are SEHNR and FQNEAQ (reference sequence). This chain's CDR3 is CASSPMGGINSGNTIYF. DNA of the CDR3: TGTGCCAGCAGCCCGATGGGAGGGATCAACTCTGGAAACACCATATATTTT.

The chain joins TRBV14 to TRBJ2-5, with 10 bases aligning to TRBD2. CDR3 length: 16 amino acids. Losses at the gene ends were 1 base for V and 5 bases for J; bases not matched to a gene: 7. CDR1 and CDR2 (germline): SGHDN, FVKESK. In DNA, the CDR3 is TGTGCCAGCAGCCAAGTCAGCGGGAGGGCGGAGGAGACCCAGTACTTC. It specifies CASSQVSGRAEETQYF.

This rearrangement joins TRBV11-3 to TRBJ2-3, with D hard to call. Trimming pared 4 bases from V and 7 bases from J, leaving 15 bases between. CDR3 length: 14 residues. Germline lookup yields CDR1 SGHNT and CDR2 YENEEA. The CDR3 region has the DNA TGTGCCAGCAGCTCCTCCGAGAGCCCGAATACGCAGTATTTT. Protein sequence: CASSSSESPNTQYF.

The V and J genes are TRBV5-1 and TRBJ1-1; TRBD1 matches at 9 bases. The V segment lost 3 bases and the J segment 1 base; nucleotides outside the gene matches: 1. This CDR3 has 14 residues. Germline CDR1 reads SGHRS; CDR2 reads YFSETQ. The CDR3: CASSSGQGNTEAFF. The CDR3 nucleotides are TGCGCCAGCAGCTCGGGACAGGGGAACACTGAAGCTTTCTTT.

The table lists this clone with a count of one. V and J are TRBV5-1 and TRBJ2-3; no clear D gene. CDR1 is SGHRS, CDR2 YFSETQ, per germline. V lost 2 bases and J lost 7, with 14 bases in between. The CDR3 has 14 residues. The CDR3: CASSFSPPQNTQYF. The CDR3 region has the DNA TGCGCCAGCAGCTTTTCCCCCCCCCAGAATACGCAGTATTTT.

This chain links TRBV19 with TRBJ2-5; possible D gene TRBD2, 6 bases. V was shortened by 5 bases and J by 1 base, with 8 bases between the two germline ends. The germline CDR1 and CDR2 sequences are LNHDA and SQIVND (reference sequence). There are 13 residues in the CDR3. The CDR3 region is CASSRGTQETQYF. CDR3 DNA: TGTGCCAGTAGTCGGGGGACCCAAGAGACCCAGTACTTC.